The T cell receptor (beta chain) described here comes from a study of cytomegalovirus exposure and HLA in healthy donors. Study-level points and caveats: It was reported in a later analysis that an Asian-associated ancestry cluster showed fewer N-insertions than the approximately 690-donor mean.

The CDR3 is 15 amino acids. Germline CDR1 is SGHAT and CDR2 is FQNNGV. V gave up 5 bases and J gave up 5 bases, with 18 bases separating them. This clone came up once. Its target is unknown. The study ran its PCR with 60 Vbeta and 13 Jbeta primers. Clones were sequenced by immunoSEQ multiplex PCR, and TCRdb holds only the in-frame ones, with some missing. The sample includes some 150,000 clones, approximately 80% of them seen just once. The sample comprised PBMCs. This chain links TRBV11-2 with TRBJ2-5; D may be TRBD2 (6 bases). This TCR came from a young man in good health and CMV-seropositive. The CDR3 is CASSRPAGRWETQYF. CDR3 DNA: TGTGCCAGCAGCCGCCCCGCGGGGCGTTGGGAGACCCAGTACTTC. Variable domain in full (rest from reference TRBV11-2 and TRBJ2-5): EAGVAQSPRYKIIEKRQSVAFWCNPISGHATLYWYQQILGQGPKLLIQFQNNGVVDDSQLPKDRFSAERLKGVDSTLKIQPAKLEDSAVYLCASSRPAGRWETQYFGPGTRLLVL.